This TCR beta chain stems from a study of blood T cell repertoires in COVID-19. Looking at the study overall: The origin of the acute and convalescent COVID-19 samples was the United States, Italy and Spain. Nucleic acid was either cDNA or gDNA, and it came from T cells, B-cell-depleted T cells, or PBMCs.

Per the original methods: The assay estimated nucleated cells by amplifying reference gene primers. Libraries were prepared by immunoSEQ multiplex PCR; TCRdb keeps only in-frame clonotypes and omits some of them. V and J calls and clone size are given by that table; D and trimming were obtained from the DNA. The table records 310,000 or so clones, 80% to 95% of them present only once. Patients at the Seattle site were enrolled during active infection and followed longitudinally. Per germline, CDR1 MNHEY and CDR2 SVGAGI. V gave up 2 bases and J gave up 5 bases; unmatched junction bases: 6. The CDR3 has 15 residues.

Material for sequencing was peripheral blood. The source is a woman aged 30 to 39 with COVID-19, enrolled during active disease. The rearrangement uses TRBV6-5 and TRBJ2-1; TRBD2 agrees at 7 bases. The CDR3 protein is CASSYTASGNNEQFF. DNA for the CDR3: TGTGCCAGCAGTTACACGGCTAGCGGAAACAATGAGCAGTTCTTC.